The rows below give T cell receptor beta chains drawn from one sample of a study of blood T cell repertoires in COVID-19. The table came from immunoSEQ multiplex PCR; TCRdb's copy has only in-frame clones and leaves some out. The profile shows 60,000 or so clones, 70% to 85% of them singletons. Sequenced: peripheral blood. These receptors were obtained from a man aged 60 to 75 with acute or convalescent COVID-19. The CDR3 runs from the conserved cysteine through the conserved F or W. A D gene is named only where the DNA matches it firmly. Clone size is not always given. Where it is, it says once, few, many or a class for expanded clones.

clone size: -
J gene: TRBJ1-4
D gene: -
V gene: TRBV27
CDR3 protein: CASKGGWGVGTGKLFF
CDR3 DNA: TGTGCCAGCAAGGGAGGGTGGGGTGTAGGGACGGGGAAACTGTTTTTT

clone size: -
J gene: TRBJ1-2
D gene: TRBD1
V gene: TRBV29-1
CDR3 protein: CSVMFRDSGRYGYTF
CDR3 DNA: TGCAGCGTTATGTTCCGGGACAGCGGTCGCTATGGCTACACCTTC

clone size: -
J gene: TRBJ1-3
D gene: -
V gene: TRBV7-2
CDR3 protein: CASSLVGNTIYF
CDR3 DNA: TGTGCCAGCAGCTTAGTAGGAAACACCATATATTTT

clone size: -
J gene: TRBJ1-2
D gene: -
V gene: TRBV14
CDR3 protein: CASSQEGAQGYTF
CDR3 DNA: TGTGCCAGCAGCCAAGAGGGGGCACAAGGCTACACCTTC

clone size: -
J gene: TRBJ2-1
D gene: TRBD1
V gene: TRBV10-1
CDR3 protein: CASSDRTGCAYNEQFF
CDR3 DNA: TGCGCCAGCAGTGATAGGACAGGGTGCGCCTACAATGAGCAGTTCTTC

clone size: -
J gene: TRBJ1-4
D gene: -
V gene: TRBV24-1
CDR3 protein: CATSDPGGGNGGEKLFF
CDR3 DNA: TGTGCCACCAGTGACCCGGGGGGGGGCAACGGAGGTGAAAAACTGTTTTTT

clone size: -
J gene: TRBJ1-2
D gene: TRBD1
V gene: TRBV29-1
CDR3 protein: CSVPTGGSGYTF
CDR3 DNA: TGCAGCGTGCCCACAGGGGGCTCTGGCTACACCTTC

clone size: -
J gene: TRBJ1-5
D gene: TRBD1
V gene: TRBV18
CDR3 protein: CASSSGQGNQPQHF
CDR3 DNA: TGTGCCAGCTCATCGGGACAGGGAAATCAGCCCCAGCATTTT

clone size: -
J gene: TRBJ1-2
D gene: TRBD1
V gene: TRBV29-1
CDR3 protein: CSVVGQGEGYTF
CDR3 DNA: TGCAGCGTTGTGGGACAGGGCGAGGGCTACACCTTC

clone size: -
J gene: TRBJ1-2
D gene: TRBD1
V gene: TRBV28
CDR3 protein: CASSPTGFLDGYTF
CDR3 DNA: TGTGCCAGCAGTCCGACAGGGTTTTTAGATGGCTACACCTTC

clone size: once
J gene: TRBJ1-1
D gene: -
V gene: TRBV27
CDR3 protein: CASGEKGPWTEAFF
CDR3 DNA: TGTGCCAGCGGGGAGAAGGGCCCTTGGACTGAAGCTTTCTTT

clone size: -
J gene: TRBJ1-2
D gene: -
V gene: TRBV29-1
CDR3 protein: CSVIAPQGRDGYTF
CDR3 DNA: TGCAGCGTCATTGCACCACAGGGAAGGGATGGCTACACCTTC

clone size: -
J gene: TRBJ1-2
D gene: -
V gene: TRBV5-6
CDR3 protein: CASSPTGYGYTF
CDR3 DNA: TGTGCCAGCAGCCCGACAGGCTATGGCTACACCTTC

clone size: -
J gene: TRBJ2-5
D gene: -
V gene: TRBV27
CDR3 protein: CASSPPDNQETQYF
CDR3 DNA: TGTGCCAGCAGTCCCCCGGACAATCAAGAGACCCAGTACTTC

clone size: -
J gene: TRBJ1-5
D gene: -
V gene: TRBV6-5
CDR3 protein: CASRKQGPNQPQHF
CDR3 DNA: TGTGCCAGCAGGAAACAGGGACCCAATCAGCCCCAGCATTTT

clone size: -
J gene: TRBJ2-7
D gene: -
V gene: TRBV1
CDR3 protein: CTSSQVQTTFSYEQYF
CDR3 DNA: TGCACCAGCAGCCAAGTTCAGACTACCTTCTCCTACGAGCAGTACTTC

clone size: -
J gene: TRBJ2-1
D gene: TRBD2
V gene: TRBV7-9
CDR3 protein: CASSRGGASSNEQFF
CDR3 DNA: TGTGCCAGCAGCCGCGGGGGGGCCTCGTCCAATGAGCAGTTCTTC

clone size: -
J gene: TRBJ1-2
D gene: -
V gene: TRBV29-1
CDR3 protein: CSHEVDYGYTF
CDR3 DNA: TGCTCCCATGAAGTAGACTATGGCTACACCTTC

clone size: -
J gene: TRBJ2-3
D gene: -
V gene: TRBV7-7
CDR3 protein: CASSSRIEEATDTQYF
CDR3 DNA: TGTGCCAGCAGCTCCCGAATAGAAGAGGCCACAGATACGCAGTATTTT

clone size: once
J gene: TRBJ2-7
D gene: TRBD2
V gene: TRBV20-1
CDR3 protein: CSASPGSGTSGGAVYF
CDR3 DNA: TGCAGTGCTAGTCCGGGGTCCGGGACTAGCGGGGGGGCAGTGTACTTC

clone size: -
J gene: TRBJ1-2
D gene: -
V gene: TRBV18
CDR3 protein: CASSPTTPTGNYGYTF
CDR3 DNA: TGTGCCAGCTCACCGACCACACCCACAGGGAACTATGGCTACACCTTC

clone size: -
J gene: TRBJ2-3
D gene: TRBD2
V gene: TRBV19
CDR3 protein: CASSIDASGGSTDTQYF
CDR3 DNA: TGTGCCAGTAGTATAGATGCTAGCGGGGGATCCACAGATACGCAGTATTTT

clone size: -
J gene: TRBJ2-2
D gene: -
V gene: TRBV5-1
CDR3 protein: CASSARETGELFF
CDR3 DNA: TGCGCCAGCAGCGCCCGGGAGACCGGGGAGCTGTTTTTT

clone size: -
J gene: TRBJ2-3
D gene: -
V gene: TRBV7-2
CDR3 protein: CASSPQRGGAGDTQYF
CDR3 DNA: TGTGCCAGCAGCCCCCAGCGCGGCGGGGCGGGAGATACGCAGTATTTT

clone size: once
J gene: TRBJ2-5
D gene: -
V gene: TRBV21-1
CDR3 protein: CASSKIDGWETQYF
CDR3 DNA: TGTGCCAGCAGCAAAATAGACGGGTGGGAGACCCAGTACTTC

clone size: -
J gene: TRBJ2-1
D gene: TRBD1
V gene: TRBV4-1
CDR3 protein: CASSQERGLNEQFF
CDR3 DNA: TGCGCCAGCAGCCAAGAGAGGGGGCTCAATGAGCAGTTCTTC

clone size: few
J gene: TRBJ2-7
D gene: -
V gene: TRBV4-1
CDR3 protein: CASSHSRGILSSYEQYF
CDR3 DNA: TGCGCCAGCAGCCATAGCAGAGGCATTCTGAGCTCCTACGAGCAGTACTTC

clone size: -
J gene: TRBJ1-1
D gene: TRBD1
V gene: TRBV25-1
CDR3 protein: CASSDPGQSNTEAFF
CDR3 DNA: TGTGCCAGCAGTGATCCGGGACAGAGTAACACTGAAGCTTTCTTT

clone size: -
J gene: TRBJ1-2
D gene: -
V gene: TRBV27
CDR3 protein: CASSLYRERSYGYTF
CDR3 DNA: TGTGCCAGCAGTTTATATCGGGAGCGGAGCTATGGCTACACCTTC

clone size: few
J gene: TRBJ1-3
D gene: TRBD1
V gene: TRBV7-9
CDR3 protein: CAGDRAGNTIYF
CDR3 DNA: TGTGCCGGAGACAGGGCTGGAAACACCATATATTTT

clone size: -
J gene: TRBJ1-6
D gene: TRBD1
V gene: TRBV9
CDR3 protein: CASTGGKGSPLHF
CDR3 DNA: TGTGCCAGCACAGGGGGTAAGGGTTCACCCCTCCACTTT

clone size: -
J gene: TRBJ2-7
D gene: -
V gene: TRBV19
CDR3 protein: CASSKSTAIYEQYF
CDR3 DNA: TGTGCCAGTAGTAAGTCGACAGCGATCTACGAGCAGTACTTC

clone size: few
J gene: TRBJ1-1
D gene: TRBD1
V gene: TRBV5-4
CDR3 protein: CASSSGGAGNTEAFF
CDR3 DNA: TGTGCCAGCAGCTCAGGGGGCGCCGGGAACACTGAAGCTTTCTTT

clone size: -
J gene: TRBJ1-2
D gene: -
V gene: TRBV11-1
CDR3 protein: CASSFDIGANYGYTF
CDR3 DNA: TGTGCCAGCAGCTTCGACATCGGGGCTAACTATGGCTACACCTTC

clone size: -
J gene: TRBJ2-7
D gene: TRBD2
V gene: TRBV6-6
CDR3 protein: CASSYSGGGTFYEQYF
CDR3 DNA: TGTGCCAGCAGTTACTCGGGCGGGGGTACCTTCTACGAGCAGTACTTC

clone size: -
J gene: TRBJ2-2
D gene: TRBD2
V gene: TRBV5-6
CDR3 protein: CASSWILAGGRTGELFF
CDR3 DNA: TGTGCCAGCAGCTGGATTCTAGCGGGGGGACGCACCGGGGAGCTGTTTTTT

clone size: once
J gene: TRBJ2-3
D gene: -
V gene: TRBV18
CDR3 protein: CASSFGLLSTDTQYF
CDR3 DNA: TGTGCCAGCTCCTTCGGACTGTTGAGCACAGATACGCAGTATTTT

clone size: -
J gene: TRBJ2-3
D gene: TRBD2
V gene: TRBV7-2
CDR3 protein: CASSLDWGGGYTQYF
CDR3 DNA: TGTGCCAGCAGCTTAGATTGGGGGGGTGGTTATACGCAGTATTTT